This TCR beta chain was recorded in a study of cytomegalovirus exposure and HLA in healthy donors (dated 2017 in TCRdb). Looking at the study overall: An earlier analysis of some 600 of the donors reported 250 to 300 Gb of sequence data and 100 million to 120 million unique TCR beta sequences obtained from some 170 million T cells. An early release that covered roughly 600 HLA-typed donors contained approximately 290 gigabases of sequencing data and tens of millions of unique TCR sequences. The genetic ancestry cluster associated with self-reported Caucasian donors included roughly 84% of the approximately 400 genotyped donors. The study aimed to test whether cataloging public T cell receptors could reveal signatures of past pathogen exposure. The study profiled the T cell repertoires of around 700 subjects by immunosequencing and related them to cytomegalovirus serostatus. A separate validation cohort of approximately 120 different subjects was used in addition to the 666-subject first cohort. The study combined high-throughput TCR immunosequencing, statistical association of individual TCRs with disease status, and machine learning to predict cytomegalovirus infection status. To study patterns of TCR occurrence, a later analysis re-analyzed previously published TCR beta repertoires from more than 550 donors and added high-resolution HLA genotyping. The later analysis used no new phenotypic data to find candidate immune exposures, relying instead on TCR beta sequences and their occurrence across donors. An earlier analysis of 587 of the donors applied high-throughput TCR beta sequencing to assess whether each TCR beta V gene segment acted as functional or pseudogenic. Donor age, sex, ethnicity and CMV serostatus were compiled alongside the repertoire data. A later genetic analysis used genome-wide SNP genotypes for about three fifths of the 666 donors, treating that subset as a discovery cohort. All discovery cohort repertoires had been generated on a single sequencing platform. Class I and class II HLA loci were covered by the typing at four-digit resolution. Typing coverage differed by locus: A, B, C, DRB1 and DQB1 were typed in about 620-630 donors, DQA1 in 522, DPA1 in 600 to 610, and DPB1 in 472. About five DR-DQ haplotypes were treated as single units for association and clustering because of strong linkage in the cohort. On average, about 240,000 unique TCR beta nucleotide sequences were sequenced per donor among more than 350 genotyped donors of the cohort, with roughly 19% of those sequences being non-productive.

Broader findings and caveats from the paper: According to a later analysis, most CMV-associated TCR beta chains appeared to be HLA-restricted, and the HLA associations seemed to be driven largely by CMV exposure. Several of the top co-occurrence clusters appeared to be linked to parvovirus B19, influenza, CMV and Epstein-Barr virus, according to a later analysis. A cluster of highly shared sequence variants was judged likely to be a technical artifact of the sequencing pipeline. A later genetic analysis reported fewer N-insertions in productive TCRs among donors in an Asian-associated ancestry cluster than the roughly 620-donor mean. At a false discovery rate of 0.05, a later analysis linked 16,000 or so TCR beta sequences to specific HLA alleles. According to a later analysis, TCR association rates differed among HLA loci, with DRB1 alleles showing the most associated TCRs and HLA-C alleles showing the fewest. A further reported finding was that TCR beta sequences accurately predicted the HLA-A and HLA-B alleles for most subjects in the first cohort. An association between a missense DCLRE1C variant and V-gene and J-gene trimming of TCR beta chains was found in a later genetic analysis and replicated in an independent cohort. Most TCR sequences were observed very rarely across donors, whereas some public TCRs were present in many individuals. Immune exposure information for the cohort was limited to CMV serostatus. Broadly in line with IMGT annotations, most TCR beta V segments showed up in productive rearrangements about 87% or about 30% of the time in an earlier analysis of around 600 of the donors. In a later analysis, HLA-associated TCR beta chains showed more clonal expansion and lower generation probabilities than non-associated chains that were equally common. Cytomegalovirus status was reported to be diagnosed by the classifier with high specificity and sensitivity in both the original and validation cohorts. The 87-base-pair reads could not distinguish some IMGT-functional V segments, including TRBV6-2 and TRBV6-3, so those segments were excluded. According to the authors, the approach could potentially be generalized to other disease states and immunological phenotypes. About 15 rarely observed V segments, including chromosome 9 orphons, were excluded from the earlier analysis of some 590 of the donors because counts were too low. Only TCR beta chains were sequenced in this cohort, and the absence of alpha or paired-chain data limited detectable features. A few of the identified cytomegalovirus-associated TCR beta chains were confirmed in vitro to be specific for cytomegalovirus antigens. Linkage disequilibrium might explain the correlated functional status among segregating V segments, but an unknown experimental factor could not be ruled out. Presence/absence analyses assumed roughly uniform sequencing depth across donors, an assumption that may not hold. When HLA alleles, especially DR and DQ, strongly co-occurred, attributing TCR associations to individual alleles was difficult. Because some donors lacked HLA typing at each locus, the association tests relied only on the typed subset. In the study, around 160 TCR beta chains were listed as associated with cytomegalovirus.

In this sample, this clone turned up a few times. The clone's antigen remains unknown. It has no much larger one-base neighbor in the sample; base qualities were not kept. The cohort consisted of hundreds of healthy bone marrow donors. At the time of sampling, every cohort member was nominally healthy, though immune exposures that went unrecorded were likely present. The donor tested CMV seropositive and was one of the 289 seropositive cohort members. Each donor provided a peripheral blood sample, and peripheral blood mononuclear cells were used for TCR beta sequencing. Genomic DNA extraction from the blood cell samples was performed with the Qiagen DNeasy Blood Extraction Kit. Trimming removed 0 bases from V and 5 bases from J; the gene matches leave 0 bases unexplained. The germline V gene encodes CDR1 SGHVS and CDR2 FNYEAQ. The CDR3 covers 13 residues, taking in both the cysteine and the phenylalanine. CDR3 DNA is the only sequence kept; it has 39 bases, read in frame from the first base.

The library was obtained by the immunoSEQ multiplex PCR assay. The multiplex PCR relied on a mix of 60 forward primers for TCR Vbeta segments and 13 reverse primers for TCR Jbeta segments. A multiplex PCR assay on genomic DNA amplified the CDR3 region of rearranged TCR beta genes. On the Illumina HiSeq System, the amplified TCR beta libraries were sequenced as 87-base-pair reads. As for how the authors treated the data: In a later analysis, about 80 million unique TCR beta chains were counted across the approximately 640 repertoires, and roughly 11 million of these chains were shared by at least two donors. Raw reads were error-corrected and collapsed into unique sequences with a nearest-neighbor algorithm that merged closely related sequences to remove PCR and sequencing errors. Alignment of CDR3 sequences to IMGT reference sequences was used to assign V, D and J gene segments. Each retained sequence needed at least a six-nucleotide match to both a V gene segment and a J gene segment. A rearrangement was called productive if the CDR3 had no stop codons and remained in frame with V and J, and every other rearrangement was called non-productive. CDR3 was defined according to IMGT convention as the region running from the second conserved V-encoded cysteine to the conserved J-encoded phenylalanine. In an earlier analysis of more than 550 of the donors, sequences lacking an unambiguous match to a single V gene segment were excluded. An earlier analysis of 550 to 650 of the donors classified V segments as functional when productive rearrangements were above 56.7% and as segregating when the standard deviation between donors was above 5%. A statistical classification framework was built for diagnosing cytomegalovirus status from the catalog of TCR beta chain sequences. V and J gene assignment, in a later analysis, came from comparing TCR nucleotide sequences with IMGT/GENE-DB human TR gene sequences. Using the TCRdist pipeline, a later analysis assigned CDR3 sequences along with most-parsimonious VDJ recombination scenarios. In a later analysis, each TCR beta chain was defined by its CDR3 amino acid sequence together with its V-gene family, and reads lacking a unique V-gene family were excluded. To address suspected cross-contamination and a sequencing artifact, a later analysis removed around 600 highly shared, low-generation-probability nucleotide sequences. In a later analysis, a clonal expansion index was calculated for each public chain from normalized within-repertoire ranks of inferred template counts. A later analysis computed generation probabilities with a VDJ recombination model fitted to out-of-frame rearrangements, and checked the results against IGoR. In a later analysis, hypergeometric tests were used to score TCR-TCR, TCR-HLA and TCR-CMV co-occurrence, with a repertoire-size bias correction applied to TCR pairs. To estimate false discovery rates, a later analysis permuted the HLA or CMV assignments 20 times. In a later analysis, co-occurring TCRs were grouped using DBSCAN, and TCRdist sequence similarity was added for clustering within HLA-allele-positive subsets. Co-occurrence clustering excluded repertoires with fewer than 30,000 or more than 120,000 public chains, plus five with anomalous nucleotide sharing. Held by TCRdb, this immuneACCESS table contains in-frame sequences only and omits some clones. Under half of the omission traces to an unresolved V gene where checked; the cause of the rest is unknown. V and J calls and clone size are copied from that table; D and trimming were computed from the DNA. Recorded for this sample are some 80,000 clones; 10% of them occurred a single time. More than 20% of the sample goes to the ten largest clones.

The sequence was collected from a man in his sixties in good health and CMV-seropositive. Recombination linked TRBV7-6 to TRBJ2-5, with TRBD2 identical over 7 junction bases. Material: PBMCs. Read as DNA, the sequence is TGTGCCAGCAGCTTAGCCGGGGGGGAGACCCAGTACTTC. Translated, it gives CASSLAGGETQYF.